A selection of T cell receptor beta chains follows, all from one sample in a study of T cells in Graves' hyperthyroidism and ophthalmopathy. TCRdb re-called the multiplex PCR reads through MiXCR, storing one row per CDR3 protein. The data show 360,000 or so distinct CDR3 sequences, approximately 16% seen once. Sequenced input: blood. These receptors originate from a woman in her sixties or seventies with Graves' ophthalmopathy. CDR3s include the opening cysteine and the closing phenylalanine or tryptophan. The D gene is left open where the match is weak. Rows give clone size only sometimes, using once, few, many, or a class for an expanded clone.

length: 15; size: NA; J: TRBJ2-1; D: TRBD2; V: TRBV6-1; CDR3: CASTLQWRGYNEQFF; DNA: TGTGCCAGCACCCTTCAGTGGCGGGGGTACAATGAGCAGTTCTTC
length: 15; size: many; J: TRBJ1-5; D: TRBD1; V: TRBV30; CDR3: CAWSVQGGSNQPQHF; DNA: TGTGCCTGGAGCGTGCAGGGGGGTAGCAATCAGCCCCAGCATTTT
length: 16; size: few; J: TRBJ2-5; D: NA; V: TRBV5-6; CDR3: CASSLFGEPRRETQYF; DNA: TGTGCCAGCAGCTTGTTTGGCGAACCCAGGAGGGAGACCCAGTACTTC
length: 16; size: NA; J: TRBJ2-1; D: NA; V: TRBV12-5; CDR3: CASGLAVGGSCNEQFF; DNA: TGTGCTAGTGGTTTGGCAGTTGGGGGATCCTGCAATGAGCAGTTCTTC
length: 12; size: NA; J: TRBJ2-7; D: NA; V: TRBV6-5; CDR3: CASSYMRDEQYF; DNA: TGTGCCAGCAGTTATATGAGGGACGAGCAGTACTTC
length: 12; size: many; J: TRBJ2-7; D: NA; V: TRBV30; CDR3: CAWSVSSYEQYF; DNA: TGTGCCTGGAGTGTATCCTCCTACGAGCAGTACTTC
length: 16; size: many; J: TRBJ2-5; D: TRBD2; V: TRBV7-2; CDR3: CASSHRLAGDLETQYF; DNA: TGTGCCAGCAGCCATAGACTAGCGGGAGATTTGGAGACCCAGTACTTC
length: 16; size: many; J: TRBJ2-4; D: TRBD1; V: TRBV24-1; CDR3: CATSDSTGGVKNIQYF; DNA: TGTGCCACCAGTGACTCGACAGGGGGCGTGAAAAACATTCAGTACTTC
length: 14; size: many; J: TRBJ2-3; D: NA; V: TRBV18; CDR3: CASSPSSGADTQYF; DNA: TGTGCCAGCTCACCCTCGTCTGGGGCAGATACGCAGTATTTT
length: 13; size: many; J: TRBJ1-1; D: TRBD1; V: TRBV18; CDR3: CASSPTGETEAFF; DNA: TGTGCCAGCTCACCGACAGGGGAAACTGAAGCTTTCTTT
length: 17; size: few; J: TRBJ1-1; D: NA; V: TRBV6-5; CDR3: CASSYSRGDRLNTEAFF; DNA: TGTGCCAGCAGTTACTCGAGGGGCGACAGGCTGAACACTGAAGCTTTCTTT
length: 15; size: few; J: TRBJ2-1; D: NA; V: TRBV6-6; CDR3: CASSYRTPSYNEQFF; DNA: TGTGCCAGCAGTTACAGGACACCCTCCTACAATGAGCAGTTCTTC
length: 17; size: many; J: TRBJ2-1; D: TRBD1; V: TRBV20-1; CDR3: CSAPYTEQGVSYNEQFF; DNA: TGCAGTGCTCCGTATACCGAACAGGGGGTCTCCTACAATGAGCAGTTCTTC
length: 13; size: many; J: TRBJ1-2; D: NA; V: TRBV6-1; CDR3: CASKTGKVYGYTF; DNA: TGTGCCAGCAAAACAGGGAAGGTCTATGGCTACACCTTC
length: 14; size: many; J: TRBJ2-7; D: NA; V: TRBV18; CDR3: CASSPRPGSYEQYF; DNA: TGTGCCAGCTCACCACGGCCGGGGTCCTACGAGCAGTACTTC
length: 14; size: many; J: TRBJ1-5; D: TRBD1; V: TRBV5-1; CDR3: CASSLETGDQPQHF; DNA: TGCGCCAGCAGCTTGGAGACAGGGGATCAGCCCCAGCATTTT
length: 16; size: NA; J: TRBJ2-7; D: TRBD2; V: TRBV5-1; CDR3: CASSPPLAGSHHEQYF; DNA: TGCGCCAGCAGCCCGCCCCTAGCGGGGTCACACCACGAGCAGTACTTC
length: 14; size: many; J: TRBJ1-6; D: NA; V: TRBV2; CDR3: CASSEEGRGSPLHF; DNA: TGTGCCAGCAGTGAAGAAGGGAGAGGTTCACCCCTCCACTTT
length: 14; size: NA; J: TRBJ2-5; D: NA; V: TRBV6-1; CDR3: CASSQEGAGETQYF; DNA: TGTGCCAGCAGCCAGGAGGGGGCAGGAGAGACCCAGTACTTC
length: 15; size: many; J: TRBJ2-3; D: TRBD2; V: TRBV6-5; CDR3: CASSYSTSPSDTQYF; DNA: TGTGCCAGCAGTTACTCGACTAGCCCCTCAGATACGCAGTATTTT
length: 15; size: many; J: TRBJ2-5; D: TRBD1; V: TRBV2; CDR3: CASSETTGGGETQYF; DNA: TGTGCCAGCAGTGAGACCACAGGGGGCGGAGAGACCCAGTACTTC
length: 15; size: many; J: TRBJ2-5; D: TRBD1; V: TRBV27; CDR3: CASSPGQGGLLREYF; DNA: TGTGCCAGCAGTCCGGGACAGGGGGGACTACTTAGGGAGTACTTC
length: 14; size: NA; J: TRBJ2-3; D: TRBD1; V: TRBV24-1; CDR3: CATSDTGVTDTQYF; DNA: TGTGCCACCAGTGACACAGGGGTAACAGATACGCAGTATTTT
length: 12; size: many; J: TRBJ2-1; D: TRBD1; V: TRBV5-5; CDR3: CASSWTGFEQFF; DNA: TGTGCCAGCAGCTGGACAGGGTTTGAGCAGTTCTTC
length: 14; size: NA; J: TRBJ2-5; D: TRBD2; V: TRBV12-3/TRBV12-4; CDR3: CASSSGGGLKTQYF; DNA: TGTGCCAGCAGTTCCGGGGGGGGGCTGAAGACCCAGTACTTC
length: 16; size: many; J: TRBJ2-1; D: TRBD2; V: TRBV2; CDR3: CASRRLAGVRYNEQFF; DNA: TGTGCCAGCAGACGACTAGCGGGAGTTCGTTACAATGAGCAGTTCTTC
length: 11; size: many; J: TRBJ2-7; D: NA; V: TRBV12-3/TRBV12-4; CDR3: CASSSGWEQYF; DNA: TGTGCCAGCAGTTCAGGGTGGGAGCAGTACTTC
length: 16; size: many; J: TRBJ1-1; D: TRBD1; V: TRBV5-1; CDR3: CASSEVNQGAKTEAFF; DNA: TGCGCCAGCAGCGAGGTGAACCAGGGGGCCAAAACTGAAGCTTTCTTT
length: 13; size: NA; J: TRBJ2-1; D: TRBD2; V: TRBV6-1; CDR3: CASRGTTINEQFF; DNA: TGTGCCAGCAGGGGGACTACAATCAATGAGCAGTTCTTC
length: 15; size: NA; J: TRBJ2-3; D: TRBD2; V: TRBV9; CDR3: CASSVPTTSADTQYF; DNA: TGTGCCAGCAGCGTCCCCACCACTAGCGCGGATACGCAGTATTTT
length: 14; size: few; J: TRBJ2-1; D: TRBD1; V: TRBV11-1; CDR3: CASSARDSNNEQFF; DNA: TGTGCCAGCAGCGCCCGGGACAGTAACAATGAGCAGTTCTTC
length: 16; size: many; J: TRBJ2-1; D: TRBD2; V: TRBV7-9; CDR3: CASSYPTGTSGREQFF; DNA: TGTGCCAGCAGCTACCCTACCGGGACTAGCGGGAGGGAACAGTTCTTC
length: 16; size: many; J: TRBJ2-1; D: NA; V: TRBV28; CDR3: CASKGASGRTDNEQFF; DNA: TGTGCCAGCAAAGGGGCCTCGGGAAGGACAGACAATGAGCAGTTCTTC
length: 12; size: once; J: TRBJ2-1; D: NA; V: TRBV25-1; CDR3: CASSEESYEQFF; DNA: TGTGCCAGCAGTGAGGAGAGCTATGAGCAGTTCTTC
length: 11; size: many; J: TRBJ2-1; D: NA; V: TRBV20-1; CDR3: CSVQTLNEQFF; DNA: TGCAGTGTGCAAACCTTAAATGAGCAGTTCTTC
length: 15; size: NA; J: TRBJ2-3; D: NA; V: TRBV27; CDR3: CASSLGTDRTDTQYF; DNA: TGTGCCAGCAGTTTGGGGACGGATCGCACAGATACGCAGTATTTT
length: 14; size: NA; J: TRBJ2-7; D: NA; V: TRBV9; CDR3: CASSVGSTSYEQYF; DNA: TGTGCCAGCAGCGTAGGAAGTACATCCTACGAGCAGTACTTC
length: 18; size: few; J: TRBJ2-1; D: TRBD2; V: TRBV12-5; CDR3: CASGLVPGLAGIYNEQFF; DNA: TGTGCTAGTGGTTTGGTACCGGGACTAGCGGGGATTTACAATGAGCAGTTCTTC
length: 14; size: many; J: TRBJ1-5; D: NA; V: TRBV18; CDR3: CASSLQSSNQPQHF; DNA: TGTGCCAGCTCATTACAGAGTAGCAATCAGCCCCAGCATTTT
length: 15; size: many; J: TRBJ2-5; D: NA; V: TRBV3-1; CDR3: CASSHPGGGGETQYF; DNA: TGTGCCAGCAGCCATCCTGGCGGAGGAGGAGAGACCCAGTACTTC
length: 13; size: many; J: TRBJ2-3; D: TRBD1; V: TRBV20-1; CDR3: CSAGQGATDTQYF; DNA: TGCAGTGCTGGACAGGGGGCCACAGATACGCAGTATTTT
length: 14; size: NA; J: TRBJ2-5; D: TRBD1; V: TRBV19; CDR3: CASMGTGRLETQYF; DNA: TGTGCCAGTATGGGGACAGGGAGGTTAGAGACCCAGTACTTC
length: 16; size: NA; J: TRBJ2-1; D: NA; V: TRBV7-2; CDR3: CASSLDTLYGNNEQFF; DNA: TGTGCCAGCAGCTTAGATACCCTTTACGGAAACAATGAGCAGTTCTTC
length: 16; size: many; J: TRBJ2-1; D: TRBD1; V: TRBV3-1; CDR3: CASSQDYATGGIEQFF; DNA: TGTGCCAGCAGCCAAGATTATGCGACAGGGGGCATTGAGCAGTTCTTC
length: 15; size: many; J: TRBJ2-5; D: TRBD1; V: TRBV5-1; CDR3: CASSLGQGLQETQYF; DNA: TGCGCCAGCAGCTTAGGACAGGGCCTCCAAGAGACCCAGTACTTC
length: 12; size: many; J: TRBJ2-1; D: NA; V: TRBV6-1; CDR3: CASSEGNNEQFF; DNA: TGTGCCAGCAGTGAGGGGAACAATGAGCAGTTCTTC
length: 15; size: many; J: TRBJ2-7; D: NA; V: TRBV5-1; CDR3: CASSLDGTALRGQYF; DNA: TGCGCCAGCAGCTTGGACGGGACGGCCCTACGGGGGCAGTACTTC
length: 14; size: many; J: TRBJ2-1; D: NA; V: TRBV3-1; CDR3: CASSPRAGPNEQFF; DNA: TGTGCCAGCAGCCCGCGGGCGGGCCCCAATGAGCAGTTCTTC
length: 15; size: many; J: TRBJ2-7; D: TRBD1; V: TRBV3-1; CDR3: CASTETGTGDYEQYF; DNA: TGTGCCAGCACTGAAACCGGGACAGGGGACTACGAGCAGTACTTC
length: 13; size: few; J: TRBJ1-2; D: TRBD1; V: TRBV30; CDR3: CAWSPGQGVGYTF; DNA: TGTGCCTGGAGTCCGGGACAGGGGGTCGGCTACACCTTC
length: 12; size: many; J: TRBJ2-5; D: NA; V: TRBV20-1; CDR3: CSANRGGETQYF; DNA: TGCAGTGCTAACAGGGGAGGGGAGACCCAGTACTTC
length: 14; size: few; J: TRBJ2-4; D: TRBD2; V: TRBV19; CDR3: CASSRTQRGNIQYF; DNA: TGTGCCAGTAGTAGGACACAGCGGGGGAACATTCAGTACTTC
length: 13; size: NA; J: TRBJ2-1; D: NA; V: TRBV7-9; CDR3: CASSLSLINEQFF; DNA: TGTGCCAGCAGCTTATCACTAATCAATGAGCAGTTCTTC
length: 16; size: NA; J: TRBJ1-1; D: NA; V: TRBV14; CDR3: CASSQDVGALNTEAFF; DNA: TGTGCCAGCAGCCAAGATGTAGGGGCCCTGAACACTGAAGCTTTCTTT